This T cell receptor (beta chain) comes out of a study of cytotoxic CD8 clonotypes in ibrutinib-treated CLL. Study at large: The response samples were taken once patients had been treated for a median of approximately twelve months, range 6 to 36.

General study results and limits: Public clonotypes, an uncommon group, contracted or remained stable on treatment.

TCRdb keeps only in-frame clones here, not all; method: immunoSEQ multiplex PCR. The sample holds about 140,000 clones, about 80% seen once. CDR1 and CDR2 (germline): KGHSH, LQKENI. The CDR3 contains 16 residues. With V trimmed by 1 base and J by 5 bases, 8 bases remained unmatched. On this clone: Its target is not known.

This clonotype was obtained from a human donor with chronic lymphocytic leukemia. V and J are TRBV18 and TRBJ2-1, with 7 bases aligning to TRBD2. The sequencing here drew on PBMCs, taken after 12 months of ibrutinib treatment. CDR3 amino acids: CASSPRIRGSNNEQFF. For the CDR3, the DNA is TGTGCCAGCTCACCACGGATTCGCGGGAGCAACAATGAGCAGTTCTTC.